This paragraph covers one T cell receptor beta chain sequence. Its antigen is as yet unknown. In the source study's methods: Using the CDR3 differences seen across clinicopathological groups, the authors built a distant-metastasis classifier for papillary thyroid cancer, which was meant to discriminate distant-metastatic patients. TCRdb ran MiXCR on the PCR reads. None of the V and J calls come from the authors' own analysis; TCRdb made them. The sample has 15,000 or so clones; about 15% are singletons. The CDR3 length is 18 residues. Each patient went into thyroid surgery without having received any treatment. The sample originates from a study of metastatic and nonmetastatic thyroid tumors. Study-wide context: It was across blood and tumor or nodule tissue from malignant and benign thyroid patients that repertoires were compared. Study results and caveats: TCR beta diversity was reportedly significantly higher in malignant thyroid tumors than benign nodules, in blood and tumor.

This chain uses TRBV21-1 with TRBJ2-3; TRBD2 reflects the table's D call only, with no check against the DNA. TRBV21-1 is termed a pseudogene. The clonotype originates from a female donor with papillary thyroid cancer or a benign thyroid nodule (not recorded which). Some clones in this sample may be carry-over from other donors' samples. Sequencing was done on a sample of blood. CDR3 bases: TGTGCCAGCAGCACCGGGACTAGCGGGACCCGAGGCACAGATACGCAGTATTTT. This translates into CASSTGTSGTRGTDTQYF.